Each of the 20 T cell receptor beta chains below was sequenced from the same sample in a study of CD8 T cells in ankylosing spondylitis. TCRdb reprocessed the 5' RACE reads with MiXCR, giving one entry per CDR3 protein. The table lists about 210,000 distinct CDR3 sequences, roughly 8.2% of them singletons. Material for sequencing was blood, either unsorted or a sorted T cell fraction (not recorded which). The receptors originated from a female donor with ankylosing spondylitis or in good health (not recorded which).

In its sample, this clonotype was seen many times. The chain combines TRBV7-2 with TRBJ2-2, with 9 bases that match TRBD2. The germline gives CDR1 SGHTA, CDR2 FQGNSA. Trimming cost V 7 bases and J 7 bases; bases outside gene matches: 10. CDR3 length: 15 amino acids. The CDR3 nucleotides are TGTGCCAGCATCGGGTTAGCGGGAGTTGGCGGGGAGCTGTTTTTT. Translation: CASIGLAGVGGELFF.

This clonotype has a count of ten or more. The chain joins TRBV28 to TRBJ2-1, with D perhaps matching TRBD2 (6 bases). The CDR3 is 15 residues long. Deletions cut 4 bases from V and 1 base from J, with 11 bases between. Germline V gene data show CDR1 as MDHEN and CDR2 as SYDVKM. The CDR3 bases are TGTGCCAGCAGTTCTAGCGAAGGTTCCTACAATGAGCAGTTCTTC. Translated, it gives CASSSSEGSYNEQFF.

This clonotype has at least ten counts. The chain carries TRBV24-1 and TRBJ1-2, with unresolved D. The CDR3 runs to 12 residues. CDR1 and CDR2 (germline): KGHDR, SFDVKD. V gave up 4 bases and J gave up 4 bases, with 6 bases separating them. CDR3 region: CATSESGYGYTF. CDR3 sequence (DNA): TGTGCCACCAGTGAGAGCGGCTATGGCTACACCTTC.

This clonotype was seen a handful of times. V usage is TRBV20-1 and J usage is TRBJ2-1; D is tentatively TRBD1 or TRBD2 (5 bases each). The CDR3 length is 15 residues. CDR1 DFQATT and CDR2 SNEGSKA come from the germline V gene (reference sequence). Trimming shortened V by 5 bases and J by 8 bases, and 22 bases separated the two germline ends. The CDR3 loop reads CSAGTGRPKNHEQFF. The CDR3, as DNA: TGCAGTGCTGGAACGGGACGCCCGAAAAATCATGAGCAGTTCTTC.

This clonotype was seen ten or more times. The chain combines TRBV7-7 with TRBJ2-6; D is undetermined. Germline CDR1 reads SSHAT; CDR2 reads FNYEAQ (reference sequence). There are 16 residues in the CDR3. V lost 5 bases to trimming and J lost 0 bases, with 11 bases between them. This chain's CDR3 is CASSPASSSGANVLTF. For the CDR3, the DNA is TGTGCCAGCAGCCCGGCCAGCAGCTCTGGGGCCAACGTCCTGACTTTC.

At least ten counts were recorded for this clonotype. This rearrangement joins TRBV6-2 or TRBV6-3 to TRBJ1-2; a possible D gene is TRBD1 (6 bases). The V and J ends lost 7 bases and 5 bases respectively, with 11 bases between them. The CDR3 length is 12 residues. Per germline, CDR1 MNHEY and CDR2 SVGEGT. This CDR3 is CASTGAYYGYTF. DNA of the CDR3: TGTGCCAGCACAGGGGCGTATTATGGCTACACCTTC.

This clonotype was detected many times. This chain joins TRBV15 and TRBJ2-7, with TRBD2 matching over 7 bases. Germline assignment: CDR1 LNHNV and CDR2 YYDKDF (reference sequence). The CDR3 spans 16 residues. The J segment lost 1 base and the V segment lost 4 bases, leaving 10 bases of the junction unmatched. The DNA for the CDR3 is TGTGCCACCAGCACAGCCCCACGGGGGGAATCCTACGAGCAGTACTTC. Residues: CATSTAPRGESYEQYF.

This clonotype was found many times. The chain employs TRBV20-1 and TRBJ2-3, with D perhaps matching TRBD1 (6 bases). The germline V gene has CDR1 DFQATT and CDR2 SNEGSKA (reference sequence). This CDR3 has 16 amino acids. The V and J ends lost 3 bases and 0 bases respectively, with 16 bases between them. CDR3 in DNA: TGCAGTGCTAGCGTGGCCAGGGGCGATAGCACAGATACGCAGTATTTT. It codes for CSASVARGDSTDTQYF.

The table lists this clonotype with many counts. V usage is TRBV20-1 and J usage is TRBJ1-6; perhaps TRBD1 as D (5 bases). The V gene lost 0 bases and the J gene lost 7 bases, with 25 bases spanning the gap. CDR1 is DFQATT, CDR2 SNEGSKA, per germline (reference sequence). The CDR3 is 19 residues long. The CDR3 DNA sequence: TGCAGTGCTAGAGAAATTCCCCCTGGTTATACAGGAACCAATTCACCCCTCCACTTT. Translating gives CSAREIPPGYTGTNSPLHF.

This clonotype was counted at least ten times. The chain couples TRBV20-1 to TRBJ1-4; TRBD1 agrees at 10 bases. Germline CDR1 is DFQATT and CDR2 is SNEGSKA (reference sequence). The CDR3 has 14 residues. V dropped 5 bases and J dropped 7; count of bases not matched to a gene: 7. The CDR3 protein is CSAPWDRGGEKLFF. The CDR3 DNA is TGCAGTGCTCCCTGGGACAGGGGTGGTGAAAAACTGTTTTTT.

This clonotype was seen a few times. The chain carries TRBV6-5 and TRBJ1-1; D might be TRBD1 (5 bases). Trimming took 0 bases from V and 1 from J, leaving 12 bases between them. The CDR3 is 16 residues long. Germline CDR1 MNHEY, CDR2 SVGAGI. CDR3 sequence: CASSYSPGTANTEAFF. As DNA, the CDR3 is TGTGCCAGCAGTTACTCCCCCGGGACGGCGAACACTGAAGCTTTCTTT.

This clonotype has only a few counts. This chain joins TRBV7-9 and TRBJ2-1, with a weak D call TRBD1 (6 bases). V lost 2 bases and J 0 bases, leaving 11 bases between the germline ends. Germline-derived CDR1 and CDR2 are SEHNR and FQNEAQ (reference sequence). The CDR3 is 16 amino acids. This chain's CDR3 is CASSLQGLSSYNEQFF. In nucleotides, the CDR3 is TGTGCCAGCAGCTTACAGGGGTTAAGCTCCTACAATGAGCAGTTCTTC.

This clonotype was recorded at least ten times. V gene TRBV11-2 combines with J gene TRBJ2-3, with TRBD2 identical over 10 bases. There are 12 residues in the CDR3. V shed 5 bases, J shed 11 bases, and the junction held 4 bases outside the gene matches. Germline V lookup: CDR1 SGHAT, CDR2 FQNNGV. CDR3 sequence: CASSPSGSEQYF. The CDR3 nucleotides are TGTGCCAGCAGCCCTAGCGGGAGTGAGCAGTATTTT.

A few counts support this clonotype. The rearrangement joins TRBV27 to TRBJ1-4; D is ambiguous. This CDR3 has 14 residues. V was shortened by 4 bases and J by 3 bases, with 9 bases between the two germline ends. Germline CDR1 is MNHEY and CDR2 is SMNVEV (reference sequence). Here the CDR3 DNA reads TGTGCCAGCAGTTGGGCAGGCCCTAATGAAAAACTGTTTTTT. It is translated as CASSWAGPNEKLFF. Drawing the rest from reference TRBV27 and TRBJ1-4, the complete variable domain is EAQVTQNPRYLITVTGKKLTVTCSQNMNHEYMSWYRQDPGLGLRQIYYSMNVEVTDKGDVPEGYKVSRKEKRNFPLILESPSPNQTSLYFCASSWAGPNEKLFFGSGTQLSVL.

This clonotype was picked up many times. The chain carries TRBV11-2 and TRBJ2-1; 10 bases are shared with TRBD2. Germline V CDR1 and CDR2: SGHAT, FQNNGV. The ends lost 1 base at V and 4 bases at J; junction bases unmatched: 10. The CDR3 length is 18 residues. CDR3 sequence (DNA): TGTGCCAGCAGCTTAGTGGCTAGCGGGAGCGGGACATACAATGAGCAGTTCTTC. It specifies CASSLVASGSGTYNEQFF. Full variable domain (rest looked up from reference TRBV11-2 and TRBJ2-1): EAGVAQSPRYKIIEKRQSVAFWCNPISGHATLYWYQQILGQGPKLLIQFQNNGVVDDSQLPKDRFSAERLKGVDSTLKIQPAKLEDSAVYLCASSLVASGSGTYNEQFFGPGTRLTVL.

This clonotype was seen ten or more times. J is TRBJ2-5 and V is TRBV20-1, with 13 bases aligning to TRBD2. V lost 5 bases and J lost 2; bases outside the gene matches: 5. The CDR3 loop spans 15 amino acids. The germline V gene encodes CDR1 DFQATT and CDR2 SNEGSKA (reference sequence). The chain's CDR3 is CSARWTSGRQETQYF. The DNA of the CDR3 is TGCAGTGCTCGGTGGACTAGCGGGAGACAAGAGACCCAGTACTTC.

This clonotype came up many times. V is TRBV30 and J is TRBJ1-1; D gene ambiguous. Trimming stripped 5 bases from V and 3 bases from J, with 10 bases between. Germline CDR1 GTSNPN, CDR2 SVGIG (reference sequence). This CDR3 is built from 12 residues. The CDR3 here is CAWGRGDTEAFF. The CDR3 DNA reads TGTGCCTGGGGTCGAGGCGACACTGAAGCTTTCTTT.

The table lists this clonotype with many counts. The chain has TRBV9 and TRBJ1-5; 7 bases are a match to TRBD1. The CDR3 contains 15 residues. Per germline, CDR1 SGDLS and CDR2 YYNGEE. V was clipped by 4 bases and J by 4 bases; unmatched bases: 8. The CDR3 spells CASSFNRGRNQPQHF. The CDR3 DNA follows: TGTGCCAGCAGCTTCAACAGGGGTCGGAATCAGCCCCAGCATTTT.

This clonotype showed up many times. The chain uses TRBV6-1 and TRBJ2-1; the D is unclear. Deletions cut 4 bases from V and 5 bases from J, with 15 bases between. The CDR3 has 15 residues. CDR1 and CDR2 from the germline V gene are MNHNS and SASEGT. The CDR3 spells CASSVLSGSHNEQFF. In DNA, the CDR3 is TGTGCCAGCAGTGTCTTGAGTGGGTCCCACAATGAGCAGTTCTTC.

This clonotype was recorded many times. The chain is built from TRBV14 and TRBJ2-7, with D perhaps matching TRBD1 (5 bases). Germline CDR1 and CDR2: SGHDN and FVKESK. Trimming left V 1 base short and J 3 bases short, with 10 bases between. The CDR3 is 14 amino acids. The CDR3 loop is CASSQAAGHYEQYF. In nucleotides, the CDR3 is TGTGCCAGCAGCCAAGCGGCAGGGCACTACGAGCAGTACTTC. The full variable domain, its missing parts supplied by reference TRBV14 and TRBJ2-7, is EAGVTQFPSHSVIEKGQTVTLRCDPISGHDNLYWYRRVMGKEIKFLLHFVKESKQDESGMPNNRFLAERTGGTYSTLKVQPAELEDSGVYFCASSQAAGHYEQYFGPGTRLTVT.